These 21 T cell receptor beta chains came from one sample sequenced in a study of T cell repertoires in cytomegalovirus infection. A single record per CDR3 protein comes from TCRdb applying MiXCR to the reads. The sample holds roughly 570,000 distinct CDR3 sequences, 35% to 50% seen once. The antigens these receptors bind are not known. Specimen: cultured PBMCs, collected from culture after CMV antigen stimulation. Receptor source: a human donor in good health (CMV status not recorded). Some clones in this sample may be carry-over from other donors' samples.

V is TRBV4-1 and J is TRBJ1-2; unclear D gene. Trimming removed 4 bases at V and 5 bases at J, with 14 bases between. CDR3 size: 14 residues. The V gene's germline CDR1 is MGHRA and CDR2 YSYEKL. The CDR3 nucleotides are TGCGCCAGCAGCCCAGATGCGGAAGTTTATGGCTACACCTTC. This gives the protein CASSPDAEVYGYTF.

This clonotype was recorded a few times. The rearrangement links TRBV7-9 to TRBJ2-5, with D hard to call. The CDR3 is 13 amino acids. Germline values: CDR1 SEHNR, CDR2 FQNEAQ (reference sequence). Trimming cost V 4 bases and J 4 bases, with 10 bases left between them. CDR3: CASSSFWGETQYF. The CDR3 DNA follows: TGTGCCAGCAGCTCGTTCTGGGGAGAGACCCAGTACTTC.

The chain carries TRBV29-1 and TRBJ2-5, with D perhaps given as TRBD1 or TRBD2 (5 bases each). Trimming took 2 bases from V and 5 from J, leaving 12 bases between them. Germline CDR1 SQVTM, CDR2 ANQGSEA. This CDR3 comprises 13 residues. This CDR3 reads CSVESGTRETQYF. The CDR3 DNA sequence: TGCAGCGTTGAATCAGGGACGAGGGAGACCCAGTACTTC.

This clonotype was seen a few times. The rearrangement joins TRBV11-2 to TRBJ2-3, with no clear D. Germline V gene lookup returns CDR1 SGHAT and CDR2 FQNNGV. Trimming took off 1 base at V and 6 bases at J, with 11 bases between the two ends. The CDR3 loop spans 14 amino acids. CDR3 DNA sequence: TGTGCCAGCAGCTTAGTTCCTCTGGGCGATACGCAGTATTTT. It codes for CASSLVPLGDTQYF.

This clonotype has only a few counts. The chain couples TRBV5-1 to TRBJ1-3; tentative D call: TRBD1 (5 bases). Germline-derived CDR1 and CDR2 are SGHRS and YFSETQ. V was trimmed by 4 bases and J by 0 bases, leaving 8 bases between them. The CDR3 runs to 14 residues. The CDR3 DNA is TGCGCCAGCAGCGACAGCATCTCTGGAAACACCATATATTTT. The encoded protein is CASSDSISGNTIYF.

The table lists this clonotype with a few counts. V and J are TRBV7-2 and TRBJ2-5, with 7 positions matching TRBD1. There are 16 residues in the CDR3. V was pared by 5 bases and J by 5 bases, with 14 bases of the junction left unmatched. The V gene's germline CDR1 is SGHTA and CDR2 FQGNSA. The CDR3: CASSPLTGADWETQYF. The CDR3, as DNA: TGTGCCAGCAGCCCCCTAACAGGGGCGGACTGGGAGACCCAGTACTTC.

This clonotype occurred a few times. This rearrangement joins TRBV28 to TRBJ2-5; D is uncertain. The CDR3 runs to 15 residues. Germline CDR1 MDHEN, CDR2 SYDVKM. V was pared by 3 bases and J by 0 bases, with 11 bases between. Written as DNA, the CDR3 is TGTGCCAGCAGTTTCTCGGCTGGGTACCAAGAGACCCAGTACTTC. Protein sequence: CASSFSAGYQETQYF.

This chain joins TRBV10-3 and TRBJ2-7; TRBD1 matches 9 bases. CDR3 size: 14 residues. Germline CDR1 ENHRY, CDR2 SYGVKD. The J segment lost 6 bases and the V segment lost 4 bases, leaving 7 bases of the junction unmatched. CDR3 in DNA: TGTGCCATCAGTGTTCTGGGACAGGGATCCGAGCAGTACTTC. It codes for CAISVLGQGSEQYF.

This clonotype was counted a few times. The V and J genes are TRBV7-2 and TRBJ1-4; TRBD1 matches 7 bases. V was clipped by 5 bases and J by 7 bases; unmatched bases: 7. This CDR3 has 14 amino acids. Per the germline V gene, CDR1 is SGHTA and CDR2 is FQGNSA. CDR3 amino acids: CASSRRQGGEKLFF. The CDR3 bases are TGTGCCAGCAGCCGCAGACAGGGCGGTGAAAAACTGTTTTTT.

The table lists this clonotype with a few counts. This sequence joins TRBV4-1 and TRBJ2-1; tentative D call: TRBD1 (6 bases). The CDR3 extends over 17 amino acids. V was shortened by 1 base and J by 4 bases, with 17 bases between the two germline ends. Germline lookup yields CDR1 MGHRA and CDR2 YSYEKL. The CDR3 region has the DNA TGCGCCAGCAGCCAAGTACCCGGGAAGGGGGATTACAATGAGCAGTTCTTC. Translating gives CASSQVPGKGDYNEQFF.

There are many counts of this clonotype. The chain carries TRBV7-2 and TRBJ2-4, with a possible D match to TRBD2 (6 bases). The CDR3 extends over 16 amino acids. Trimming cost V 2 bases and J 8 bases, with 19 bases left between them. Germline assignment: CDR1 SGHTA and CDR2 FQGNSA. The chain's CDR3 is CASSLSFLAGMDIQYF. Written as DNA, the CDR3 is TGTGCCAGCAGCTTAAGCTTCCTGGCGGGGATGGACATTCAGTACTTC.

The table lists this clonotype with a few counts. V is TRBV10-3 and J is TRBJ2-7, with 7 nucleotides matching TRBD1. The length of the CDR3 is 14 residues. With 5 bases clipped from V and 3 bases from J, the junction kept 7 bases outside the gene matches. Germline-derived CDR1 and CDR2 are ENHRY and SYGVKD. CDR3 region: CAISHRDRVYEQYF. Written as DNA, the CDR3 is TGTGCCATCAGTCACCGGGACAGAGTCTACGAGCAGTACTTC.

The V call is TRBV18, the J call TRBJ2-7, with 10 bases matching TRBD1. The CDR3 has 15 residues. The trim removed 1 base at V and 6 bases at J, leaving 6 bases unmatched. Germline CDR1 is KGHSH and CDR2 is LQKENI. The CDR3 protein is CASSPLDRGGFEQYF. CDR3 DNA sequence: TGTGCCAGCTCACCACTGGACAGGGGGGGTTTCGAGCAGTACTTC. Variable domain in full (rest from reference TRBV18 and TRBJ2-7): NAGVMQNPRHLVRRRGQEARLRCSPMKGHSHVYWYRQLPEEGLKFMVYLQKENIIDESGMPKERFSAEFPKEGPSILRIQQVVRGDSAAYFCASSPLDRGGFEQYFGPGTRLTVT.

The CDR3: CASSLGGGQGATGQYF. In DNA, the CDR3 is TGTGCCAGCAGCTTAGGGGGGGGGCAGGGGGCCACGGGGCAGTACTTC. The chain combines TRBV7-2 with TRBJ2-7, with D maybe TRBD1 (8 bases). Germline CDR1 is SGHTA and CDR2 is FQGNSA. V was cut by 1 base and J by 9 bases, with 22 bases left in between. This CDR3 has 16 amino acids.

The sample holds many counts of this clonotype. This chain's CDR3 is CASSPTRGGASYNEQFF. The CDR3 DNA reads as TGTGCCAGCAGCCCGACTCGAGGGGGGGCATCCTACAATGAGCAGTTCTTC. The chain links TRBV7-8 to TRBJ2-1; D may be TRBD2 (7 bases). Per germline, CDR1 SGHVS and CDR2 FQNEAQ. The CDR3 is made up of 17 amino acids. Trimming took 5 bases from V and 1 from J, leaving 18 bases between them.

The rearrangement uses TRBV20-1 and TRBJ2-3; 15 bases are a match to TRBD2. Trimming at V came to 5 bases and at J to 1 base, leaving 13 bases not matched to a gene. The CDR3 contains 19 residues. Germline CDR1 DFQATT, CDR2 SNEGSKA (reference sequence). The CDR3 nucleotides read TGCAGTGCTGCAGGCGTGGGACTAGCGGGGGGATGGGGCACAGATACGCAGTATTTT. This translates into CSAAGVGLAGGWGTDTQYF.

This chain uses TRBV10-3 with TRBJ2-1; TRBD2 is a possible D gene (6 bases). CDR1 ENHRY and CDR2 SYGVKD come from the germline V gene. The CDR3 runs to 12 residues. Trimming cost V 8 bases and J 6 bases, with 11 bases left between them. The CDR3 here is CAIGGSPNEQFF. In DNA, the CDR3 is TGTGCCATCGGAGGGTCGCCCAATGAGCAGTTCTTC.

CDR3 DNA: TGTGCCAGCAGCTTAGTCGCGGATAGCACTAGCACAGATACGCAGTATTTT. This encodes CASSLVADSTSTDTQYF. J is TRBJ2-3 and V is TRBV7-2; D unresolved. With 1 base removed from V and 0 bases from J, the gap between germline ends came to 14 bases. Germline CDR1 reads SGHTA; CDR2 reads FQGNSA. The CDR3 totals 17 residues.

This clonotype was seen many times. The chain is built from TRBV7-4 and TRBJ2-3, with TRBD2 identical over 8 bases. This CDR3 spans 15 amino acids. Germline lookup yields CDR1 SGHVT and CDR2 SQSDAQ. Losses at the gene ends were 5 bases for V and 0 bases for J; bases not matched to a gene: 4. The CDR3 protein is CASSVGGDSTDTQYF. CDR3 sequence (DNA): TGTGCCAGCAGCGTCGGGGGGGACAGCACAGATACGCAGTATTTT.

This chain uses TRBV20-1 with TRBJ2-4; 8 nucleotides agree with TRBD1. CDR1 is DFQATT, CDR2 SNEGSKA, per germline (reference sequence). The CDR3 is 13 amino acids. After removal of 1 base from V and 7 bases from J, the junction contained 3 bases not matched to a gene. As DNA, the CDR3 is TGCAGTGCTAGAGGGCACAGGGGGAACATTCAGTACTTC. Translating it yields CSARGHRGNIQYF.

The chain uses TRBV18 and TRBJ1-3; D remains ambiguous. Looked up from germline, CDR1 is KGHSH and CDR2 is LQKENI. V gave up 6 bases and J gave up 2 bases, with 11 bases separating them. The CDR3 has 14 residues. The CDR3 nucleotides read TGTGCCAGCTCCCAATGGGGTACTGGAAACACCATATATTTT. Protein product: CASSQWGTGNTIYF.